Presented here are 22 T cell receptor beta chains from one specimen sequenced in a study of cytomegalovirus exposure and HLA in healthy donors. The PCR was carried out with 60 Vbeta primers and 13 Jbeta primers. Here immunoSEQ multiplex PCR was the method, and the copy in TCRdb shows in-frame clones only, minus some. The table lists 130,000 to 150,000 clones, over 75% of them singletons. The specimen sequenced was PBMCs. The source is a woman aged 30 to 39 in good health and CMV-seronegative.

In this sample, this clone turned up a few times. In nucleotides, the CDR3 is TGCGCCAGCAGCCCAGGGATCACAGATACGCAGTATTTT. It translates to CASSPGITDTQYF. The chain is built from TRBV10-1 and TRBJ2-3, with D possibly being TRBD1 (5 bases). Germline CDR1 and CDR2: WNHNN and SYGVQD (reference sequence). V shed 6 bases and J shed 2 bases, with 9 bases lying between them. The CDR3 contains 13 residues.

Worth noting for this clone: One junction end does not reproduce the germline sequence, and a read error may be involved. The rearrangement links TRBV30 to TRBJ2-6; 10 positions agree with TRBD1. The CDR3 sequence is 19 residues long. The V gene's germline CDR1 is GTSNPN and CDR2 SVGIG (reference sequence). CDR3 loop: CARSVPSGQGHPGANVLTF. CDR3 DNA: TGTGCCCGGAGTGTACCCTCGGGACAGGGGCACCCTGGGGCCAACGTCCTGACTTTC.

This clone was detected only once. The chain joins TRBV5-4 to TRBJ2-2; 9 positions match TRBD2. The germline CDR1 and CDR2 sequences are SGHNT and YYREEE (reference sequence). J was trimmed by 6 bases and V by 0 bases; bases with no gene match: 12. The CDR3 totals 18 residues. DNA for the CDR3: TGTGCCAGCAGCTTGGTACGGGGAAGCGGGGGGTCGGCCGGGGAGCTGTTTTTT. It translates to CASSLVRGSGGSAGELFF.

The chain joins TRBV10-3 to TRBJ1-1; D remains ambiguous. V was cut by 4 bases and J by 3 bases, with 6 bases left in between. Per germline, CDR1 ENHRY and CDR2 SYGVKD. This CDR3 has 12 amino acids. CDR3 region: CAISGHYTEAFF. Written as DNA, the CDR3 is TGTGCCATCAGTGGACATTACACTGAAGCTTTCTTT.

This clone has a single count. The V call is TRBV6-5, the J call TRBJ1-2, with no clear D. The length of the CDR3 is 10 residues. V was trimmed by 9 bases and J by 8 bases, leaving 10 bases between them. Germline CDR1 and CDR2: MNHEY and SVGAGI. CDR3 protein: CASYGGGYTF. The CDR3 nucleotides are TGTGCCAGTTACGGAGGCGGCTACACCTTC.

The CDR3 loop reads CAWKFGNYGYTF. The CDR3 bases are TGTGCCTGGAAGTTTGGCAACTATGGCTACACCTTC. The chain has TRBV30 and TRBJ1-2; D ambiguous. Germline CDR1 is GTSNPN and CDR2 is SVGIG (reference sequence). CDR3 length: 12 residues. The V gene lost 4 bases and the J gene lost 2 bases, with 8 bases spanning the gap.

The CDR3 bases are TGTGCCAGCAGCTTGGTCCAGGGCTCACAAGAGACCCAGTACTTC. As protein: CASSLVQGSQETQYF. This sequence joins TRBV5-6 and TRBJ2-5; TRBD1 is a possible D gene (5 bases). V lost 0 bases, J lost 2 bases, and 11 bases lay in between. The CDR3 runs to 15 residues. CDR1 SGHDT and CDR2 YYEEEE come from the germline V gene.

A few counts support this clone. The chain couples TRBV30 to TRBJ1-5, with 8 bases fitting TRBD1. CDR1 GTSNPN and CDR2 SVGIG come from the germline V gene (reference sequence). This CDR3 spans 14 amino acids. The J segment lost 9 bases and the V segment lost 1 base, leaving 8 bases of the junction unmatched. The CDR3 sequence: CAWSGGRGPRPQHF. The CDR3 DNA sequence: TGTGCCTGGAGTGGCGGCAGGGGGCCGCGGCCCCAGCATTTT.

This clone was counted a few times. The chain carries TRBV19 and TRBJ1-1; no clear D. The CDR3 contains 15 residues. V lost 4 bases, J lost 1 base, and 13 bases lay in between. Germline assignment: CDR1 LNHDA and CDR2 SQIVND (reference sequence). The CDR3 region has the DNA TGTGCCAGTAGTAACAGTGGACTGGGGAACACTGAAGCTTTCTTT. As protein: CASSNSGLGNTEAFF.

The CDR3 nucleotides read TGTGCCAGCAGCTTGGCCAGGGGGGTTGAAAAACTGTTTTTT. Amino acid sequence: CASSLARGVEKLFF. The genes are TRBV7-9 and TRBJ1-4, with 7 bases lining up with TRBD1. The germline V gene has CDR1 SEHNR and CDR2 FQNEAQ (reference sequence). The V gene end was trimmed by 3 bases and the J gene end by 7 bases; junction bases not matched to a gene: 5. CDR3 length: 14 residues.

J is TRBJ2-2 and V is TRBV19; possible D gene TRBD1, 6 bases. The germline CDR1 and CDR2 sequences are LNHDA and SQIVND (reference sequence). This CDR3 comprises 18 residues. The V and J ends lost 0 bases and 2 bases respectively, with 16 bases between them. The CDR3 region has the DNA TGTGCCAGTAGTATAGATCATGAACGGACAGTTAACACCGGGGAGCTGTTTTTT. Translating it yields CASSIDHERTVNTGELFF.

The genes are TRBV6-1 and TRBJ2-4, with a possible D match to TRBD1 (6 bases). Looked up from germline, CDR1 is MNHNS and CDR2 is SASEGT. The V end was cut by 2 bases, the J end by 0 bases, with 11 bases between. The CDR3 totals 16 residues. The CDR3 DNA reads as TGTGCCAGCAGTGAACAGGGGATTCTAGCCAAAAACATTCAGTACTTC. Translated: CASSEQGILAKNIQYF.

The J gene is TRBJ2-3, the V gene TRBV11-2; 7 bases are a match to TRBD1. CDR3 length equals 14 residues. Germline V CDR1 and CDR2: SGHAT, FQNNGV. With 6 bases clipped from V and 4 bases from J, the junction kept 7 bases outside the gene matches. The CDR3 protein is CASRLTQGADTQYF. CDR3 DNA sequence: TGTGCCAGCAGACTCACCCAGGGGGCAGATACGCAGTATTTT.

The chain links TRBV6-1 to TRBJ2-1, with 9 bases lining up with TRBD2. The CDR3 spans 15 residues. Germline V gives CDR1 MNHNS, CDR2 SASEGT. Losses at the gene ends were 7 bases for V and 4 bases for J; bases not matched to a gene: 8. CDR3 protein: CASIRLLAGYNEQFF. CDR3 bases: TGTGCCAGCATTCGTCTCCTAGCGGGGTACAATGAGCAGTTCTTC.

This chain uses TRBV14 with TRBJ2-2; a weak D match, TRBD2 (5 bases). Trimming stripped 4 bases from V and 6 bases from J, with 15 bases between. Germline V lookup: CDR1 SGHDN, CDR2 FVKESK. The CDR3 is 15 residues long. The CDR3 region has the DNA TGTGCCAGCAGCCGCAAACTAGGGAGCGCCGGGGAGCTGTTTTTT. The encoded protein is CASSRKLGSAGELFF.

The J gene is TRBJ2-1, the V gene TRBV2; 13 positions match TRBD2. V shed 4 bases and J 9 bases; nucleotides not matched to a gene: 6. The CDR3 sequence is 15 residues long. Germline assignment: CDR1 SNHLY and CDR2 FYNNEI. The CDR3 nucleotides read TGTGCCAGCAGTGGACGACTAGCGGGGGGAAGTGAGCAGTTCTTC. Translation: CASSGRLAGGSEQFF.

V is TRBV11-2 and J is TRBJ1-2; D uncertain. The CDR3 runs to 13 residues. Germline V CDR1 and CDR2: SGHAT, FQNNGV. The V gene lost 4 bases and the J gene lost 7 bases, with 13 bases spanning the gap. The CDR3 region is CASSSEAYSGYTF. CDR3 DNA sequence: TGTGCCAGCAGCTCTGAGGCCTACTCTGGCTACACCTTC.

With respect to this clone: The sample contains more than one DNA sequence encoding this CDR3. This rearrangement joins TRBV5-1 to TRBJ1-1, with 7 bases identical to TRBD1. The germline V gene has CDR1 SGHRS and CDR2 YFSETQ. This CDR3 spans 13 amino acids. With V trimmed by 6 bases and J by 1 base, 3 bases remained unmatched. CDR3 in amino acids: CASKQGTNTEAFF. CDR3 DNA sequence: TGCGCCAGCAAACAGGGGACGAACACTGAAGCTTTCTTT.

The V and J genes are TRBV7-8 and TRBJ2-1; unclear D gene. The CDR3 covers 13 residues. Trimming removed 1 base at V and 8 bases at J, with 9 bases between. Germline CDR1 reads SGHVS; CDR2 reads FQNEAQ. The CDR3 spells CASSLVSSYEQFF. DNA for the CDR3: TGTGCCAGCAGCTTAGTGAGTAGCTATGAGCAGTTCTTC. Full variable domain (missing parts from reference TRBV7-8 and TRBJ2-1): GAGVSQSPRYKVAKRGQDVALRCDPISGHVSLFWYQQALGQGPEFLTYFQNEAQLDKSGLPSDRFFAERPEGSVSTLKIQRTQQEDSAVYLCASSLVSSYEQFFGPGTRLTVL.

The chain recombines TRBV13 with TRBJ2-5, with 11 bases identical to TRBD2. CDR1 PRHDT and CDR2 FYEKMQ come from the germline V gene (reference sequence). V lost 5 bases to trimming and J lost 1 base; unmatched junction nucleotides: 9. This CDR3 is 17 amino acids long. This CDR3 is CASSLLPTSGVQETQYF. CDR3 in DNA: TGTGCCAGCAGCCTCCTTCCGACTAGCGGGGTCCAAGAGACCCAGTACTTC.

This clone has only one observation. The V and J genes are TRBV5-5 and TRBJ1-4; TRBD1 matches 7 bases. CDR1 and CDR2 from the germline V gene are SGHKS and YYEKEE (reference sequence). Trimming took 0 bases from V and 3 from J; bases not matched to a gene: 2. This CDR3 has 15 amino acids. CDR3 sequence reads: CASSLVQGANEKLFF. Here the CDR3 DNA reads TGTGCCAGCAGCTTGGTGCAGGGGGCTAATGAAAAACTGTTTTTT. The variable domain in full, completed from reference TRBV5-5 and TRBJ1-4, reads DAGVTQSPTHLIKTRGQQVTLRCSPISGHKSVSWYQQVLGQGPQFIFQYYEKEERGRGNFPDRFSARQFPNYSSELNVNALLLGDSALYLCASSLVQGANEKLFFGSGTQLSVL.

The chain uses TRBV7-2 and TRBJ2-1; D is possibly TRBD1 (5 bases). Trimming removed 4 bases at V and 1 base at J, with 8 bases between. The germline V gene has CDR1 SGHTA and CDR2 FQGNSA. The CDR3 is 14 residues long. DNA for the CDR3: TGTGCCAGCAGCTCTCAGGGATCCTACAATGAGCAGTTCTTC. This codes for CASSSQGSYNEQFF.